This TCR beta chain was sequenced during a study of OX40 agonist ivuxolimab in advanced cancers. For the study at large: The dose of intravenous ivuxolimab that patients received every 2 weeks ranged from 0.01 to 10 mg/kg. From 23 to 79 years was the age range, with a mean of 60 years, and around 83% were male.

Broader study findings: Patients who responded partially at 0.1-3.0 mg/kg showed clonal expansion ranking among the lowest.

Concerning this clone: Its antigen is currently unknown.

Trimming removed 6 bases at V and 6 bases at J, with 9 bases between. CDR1 and CDR2 (germline): MGHRA, YSYEKL. The CDR3 spans 12 residues. The table came from immunoSEQ multiplex PCR; TCRdb's copy has only in-frame clones and leaves some out. The sample holds around 12,000 clones; 80% are singletons and the top ten take approximately 15%. The TCR comes from an adult with an advanced solid tumor such as melanoma, head and neck, liver or kidney cancer. The chain combines TRBV4-1 with TRBJ2-1; D gene unclear. The source was CD4+ or CD8+ T cells sorted from blood, collected in a trial of the OX40 agonist ivuxolimab. CDR3 residues: CASSRFGNEQFF. For the CDR3, the DNA is TGCGCCAGCAGTCGGTTTGGCAATGAGCAGTTCTTC.